A single sample is the source of the 30 T cell receptor beta chains below, sequenced in a study of early stage breast cancer tumors. Produced via immunoSEQ multiplex PCR; TCRdb's table is partial and in-frame only. The table has 55,000 to 70,000 clones, less than 90% seen once. Sequencing used blood. These receptors came from a middle-aged person with breast cancer.

A few counts support this clone. The rearrangement joins TRBV28 to TRBJ2-7; 7 positions agree with TRBD1. J gave up 2 bases and V 6 bases, and 7 bases lay outside the gene matches. The CDR3 covers 14 residues. Germline CDR1 reads MDHEN; CDR2 reads SYDVKM. In DNA, the CDR3 is TGTGCCAGCAGGCCACAGGGGCCCACCTACGAGCAGTACTTC. Translating gives CASRPQGPTYEQYF. The full variable domain, its missing parts supplied by reference TRBV28 and TRBJ2-7, is DVKVTQSSRYLVKRTGEKVFLECVQDMDHENMFWYRQDPGLGLRLIYFSYDVKMKEKGDIPEGYSVSREKKERFSLILESASTNQTSMYLCASRPQGPTYEQYFGPGTRLTVT.

This sequence joins TRBV5-8 and TRBJ2-7; 8 nucleotides line up with TRBD2. The CDR3 contains 19 residues. V shed 1 base and J 0 bases; nucleotides not matched to a gene: 15. Germline V lookup: CDR1 SGHTS, CDR2 YDEGEE. This CDR3 reads CASSLPSLAVTKSSYEQYF. For the CDR3, the DNA is TGTGCCAGCAGCTTGCCCTCACTAGCGGTCACCAAGAGCTCCTACGAGCAGTACTTC.

The rearrangement links TRBV4-2 to TRBJ2-2; a weak D match, TRBD2 (6 bases). Germline loops: CDR1 LGHNA, CDR2 YNFKEQ. V gave up 2 bases and J gave up 4 bases, with 23 bases separating them. The CDR3 loop spans 19 amino acids. CDR3 amino acids: CASSQTSPILIGGTGELFF. The CDR3 DNA reads TGTGCCAGCAGCCAAACCTCCCCTATTTTGATCGGGGGCACCGGGGAGCTGTTTTTT.

The CDR3: CASSVGGGRAKNIQYF. For the CDR3, the DNA is TGTGCCAGCAGCGTAGGAGGCGGGAGAGCCAAAAACATTCAGTACTTC. This sequence joins TRBV9 and TRBJ2-4; 7 bases line up with TRBD2. This CDR3 is 16 amino acids long. The germline V gene encodes CDR1 SGDLS and CDR2 YYNGEE. Germline trimming cut 0 bases from V and 0 bases from J; bases unmatched to any gene: 3. The whole variable domain, remainder taken from reference TRBV9 and TRBJ2-4, is DSGVTQTPKHLITATGQRVTLRCSPRSGDLSVYWYQQSLDQGLQFLIQYYNGEERAKGNILERFSAQQFPDLHSELNLSSLELGDSALYFCASSVGGGRAKNIQYFGAGTRLSVL.

As DNA, the CDR3 is TGTGCCAGCAGCTTGTCCAGGGGGGAGACCCAGTACTTC. This gives the protein CASSLSRGETQYF. This sequence joins TRBV7-3 and TRBJ2-5, with 7 nucleotides matching TRBD1. Trimming removed 3 bases from V and 5 bases from J; junction bases left unmatched: 3. From germline, CDR1 is SGHTA and CDR2 FQGTGA. This CDR3 contains 13 residues.

This chain connects TRBV27 to TRBJ1-2; D might be TRBD1 (5 bases). Germline loops: CDR1 MNHEY, CDR2 SMNVEV (reference sequence). V dropped 3 bases and J dropped 0 bases, with 8 bases sitting between them. The CDR3 extends over 14 amino acids. This CDR3 is CASSLRDPNYGYTF. In DNA, the CDR3 is TGTGCCAGCAGTTTGAGGGACCCTAACTATGGCTACACCTTC.

V usage is TRBV30 and J usage is TRBJ1-5, with D possibly TRBD1 on 5 matching bases. The CDR3 runs to 13 residues. Germline V gene lookup returns CDR1 GTSNPN and CDR2 SVGIG (reference sequence). V was clipped by 0 bases and J by 7 bases, with 10 bases between them. The CDR3: CAWSVEGEQPQHF. CDR3 sequence (DNA): TGTGCCTGGAGTGTTGAAGGGGAGCAGCCCCAGCATTTT.

The chain has TRBV10-3 and TRBJ2-7; the D is unclear. This CDR3 is 14 amino acids long. The germline gives CDR1 ENHRY, CDR2 SYGVKD. V shed 4 bases and J shed 4 bases, with 14 bases lying between them. CDR3 bases: TGTGCCATCAGTGGTGACCTTTCCTATTACGAGCAGTACTTC. Translated: CAISGDLSYYEQYF.

The V call is TRBV27, the J call TRBJ2-7, with D tentatively TRBD2 (6 bases). This CDR3 region has 13 residues. From germline, CDR1 is MNHEY and CDR2 SMNVEV (reference sequence). V lost 5 bases, J lost 6 bases, and 14 bases lay in between. CDR3 region: CASSPPGVREQYF. The CDR3 DNA reads TGTGCCAGCAGTCCCCCGGGAGTTCGCGAGCAGTACTTC.

The J gene is TRBJ2-1, the V gene TRBV7-2; D gene uncertain. Trimming stripped 4 bases from V and 7 bases from J, with 11 bases between. Germline values: CDR1 SGHTA, CDR2 FQGNSA. CDR3 length: 13 amino acids. The CDR3 region is CASSSRRRNEQFF. Written as DNA, the CDR3 is TGTGCCAGCAGCTCACGTAGGAGAAATGAGCAGTTCTTC.

The genes are TRBV6-5 and TRBJ2-1, with 8 bases aligning to TRBD1. V shed 4 bases and J 4 bases; nucleotides not matched to a gene: 3. The CDR3 runs 14 residues. Germline V CDR1 and CDR2: MNHEY, SVGAGI. The CDR3 loop is CASSSGGAYNEQFF. DNA for the CDR3: TGTGCCAGCAGTTCAGGGGGCGCTTACAATGAGCAGTTCTTC.

The rearrangement uses TRBV4-2 and TRBJ2-1; D unclear. CDR1 is LGHNA and CDR2 is YNFKEQ in the germline V gene. Trimming removed 0 bases at V and 5 bases at J, with 5 bases between. CDR3 length: 13 amino acids. The CDR3 nucleotides read TGTGCCAGCAGCCAAGAATTTCACAATGAGCAGTTCTTC. It specifies CASSQEFHNEQFF.

This clone was counted a single time. J is TRBJ2-2 and V is TRBV5-8, with TRBD1 matching 11 bases. The CDR3 is made up of 16 amino acids. V lost 0 bases and J lost 4; bases outside the gene matches: 2. From germline, CDR1 is SGHTS and CDR2 YDEGEE. This CDR3 is CASSLAGTGGTGELFF. Written as DNA, the CDR3 is TGTGCCAGCAGCTTGGCCGGGACAGGGGGCACCGGGGAGCTGTTTTTT.

The genes are TRBV7-2 and TRBJ1-5; tentatively, D is TRBD1 (6 bases). This CDR3 comprises 13 residues. Trimming pared 4 bases from V and 6 bases from J, leaving 10 bases between. The germline V gene encodes CDR1 SGHTA and CDR2 FQGNSA. CDR3 amino acids: CASSSQGGQPQHF. CDR3 nucleotide sequence: TGTGCCAGCAGCTCACAGGGTGGTCAGCCCCAGCATTTT.

DNA of the CDR3: TGCGCCAGCAGCTCGGGACAGGGGAGGGACATTCAGTACTTC. As protein: CASSSGQGRDIQYF. The genes are TRBV5-1 and TRBJ2-4; 10 bases map to TRBD1. This CDR3 is built from 14 residues. The J segment lost 8 bases and the V segment lost 3 bases, leaving 5 bases of the junction unmatched. CDR1 and CDR2 from the germline V gene are SGHRS and YFSETQ. The variable domain in full, completed from reference TRBV5-1 and TRBJ2-4, reads KAGVTQTPRYLIKTRGQQVTLSCSPISGHRSVSWYQQTPGQGLQFLFEYFSETQRNKGNFPGRFSGRQFSNSRSEMNVSTLELGDSALYLCASSSGQGRDIQYFGAGTRLSVL.

This clone was observed a handful of times. J is TRBJ2-7 and V is TRBV6-1; D uncertain. Germline V lookup: CDR1 MNHNS, CDR2 SASEGT. The CDR3 consists of 12 residues. Trimming took off 7 bases at V and 4 bases at J, with 11 bases between the two ends. CDR3 residues: CASTRTNYEQYF. The DNA of the CDR3 is TGTGCCAGCACCAGAACTAATTACGAGCAGTACTTC.

This sequence joins TRBV5-1 and TRBJ2-1; a possible D gene is TRBD2 (5 bases). CDR3 length: 14 amino acids. Germline CDR1 and CDR2: SGHRS and YFSETQ. V gave up 1 base and J gave up 7 bases, with 12 bases separating them. This chain's CDR3 is CASSLTGKGNEQFF. The CDR3, as DNA: TGCGCCAGCAGCTTGACCGGGAAAGGGAATGAGCAGTTCTTC.

The chain recombines TRBV25-1 with TRBJ2-5; 8 positions agree with TRBD2. Germline V gene sequence: CDR1 MGHDK, CDR2 SYGVNS. CDR3 length equals 15 residues. Losses at the gene ends were 1 base for V and 5 bases for J; bases not matched to a gene: 6. The CDR3 is CASSEWSGSSETQYF. The CDR3 nucleotides read TGTGCCAGCAGTGAATGGAGCGGGAGCAGTGAGACCCAGTACTTC.

This clone was seen a handful of times. V gene TRBV11-1 combines with J gene TRBJ2-7; 7 bases align to TRBD1. Germline loops: CDR1 SGHAT, CDR2 FQDESV (reference sequence). The V segment lost 5 bases and the J segment 2 bases; nucleotides outside the gene matches: 3. The length of the CDR3 is 13 residues. The CDR3 DNA reads as TGTGCCAGCAGCCCGGGGACAGCCTACGAGCAGTACTTC. This encodes CASSPGTAYEQYF.

This clone was seen a handful of times. The chain recombines TRBV10-3 with TRBJ1-2; 9 bases line up with TRBD1. The V gene's germline CDR1 is ENHRY and CDR2 SYGVKD. Germline trimming cut 6 bases from V and 6 bases from J; bases unmatched to any gene: 8. CDR3 length: 14 residues. The CDR3 region has the DNA TGTGCCATCAGCGGCACGGGACAGGGTAATGGCTACACCTTC. It is translated as CAISGTGQGNGYTF.

The V and J genes are TRBV28 and TRBJ2-3, with D perhaps TRBD1 or TRBD2 (6 bases each). Germline V gene data show CDR1 as MDHEN and CDR2 as SYDVKM. V gave up 5 bases and J gave up 3 bases, with 18 bases separating them. CDR3 length: 16 residues. This CDR3 is CASSRGVRGLTDTQYF. The DNA of the CDR3 is TGTGCCAGCAGTAGGGGGGTGCGGGGTCTAACAGATACGCAGTATTTT.

This clone has just a few counts. The V and J genes are TRBV4-2 and TRBJ2-7; no firm D call. CDR3 size: 14 residues. V lost 3 bases and J 4 bases, leaving 13 bases between the germline ends. From germline, CDR1 is LGHNA and CDR2 YNFKEQ. CDR3 sequence (DNA): TGTGCCAGCAGCCAGGCCTTAGGTGGGTACGAGCAGTACTTC. It encodes CASSQALGGYEQYF.

The chain employs TRBV18 and TRBJ1-1; possible D gene TRBD1, 5 bases. Germline assignment: CDR1 KGHSH and CDR2 LQKENI. V gave up 4 bases and J gave up 1 base, with 10 bases separating them. The CDR3 is 14 residues long. This chain's CDR3 is CASSQGNGNTEAFF. As DNA, the CDR3 is TGTGCCAGCTCACAGGGGAATGGGAACACTGAAGCTTTCTTT.

This chain uses TRBV5-1 with TRBJ1-5, with D unclear. Germline CDR1 and CDR2: SGHRS and YFSETQ. The CDR3 is made up of 15 amino acids. V was shortened by 4 bases and J by 2 bases, with 13 bases between the two germline ends. CDR3 sequence reads: CASSLEAGGNQPQHF. In DNA form, the CDR3 reads TGCGCCAGCAGCCTCGAAGCCGGGGGCAATCAGCCCCAGCATTTT.

This chain links TRBV27 with TRBJ2-3; tentatively, D is TRBD2 (6 bases). The CDR3 is 15 residues long. With 6 bases removed from V and 2 bases from J, the gap between germline ends came to 15 bases. The germline V gene has CDR1 MNHEY and CDR2 SMNVEV (reference sequence). DNA for the CDR3: TGTGCCAGCAGAGAGATAGCGGTCCCCACAGATACGCAGTATTTT. Amino acids: CASREIAVPTDTQYF.

The rearrangement uses TRBV4-1 and TRBJ2-7; 8 positions agree with TRBD2. Germline assignment: CDR1 MGHRA and CDR2 YSYEKL. The CDR3 is 13 amino acids. With V trimmed by 5 bases and J by 6 bases, 6 bases remained unmatched. The CDR3 DNA follows: TGCGCCAGCAGCGTGGGACTAGTACGCGAGCAGTACTTC. Protein sequence: CASSVGLVREQYF.

The chain combines TRBV9 with TRBJ2-2, with TRBD1 matching 8 bases. The J segment lost 5 bases and the V segment lost 0 bases, leaving 6 bases of the junction unmatched. The CDR3 is 16 amino acids. Germline CDR1 is SGDLS and CDR2 is YYNGEE. CDR3 bases: TGTGCCAGCAGCGTAGCTCAGGGGGCGAGGACCGGGGAGCTGTTTTTT. Translating gives CASSVAQGARTGELFF.

The chain links TRBV15 to TRBJ2-5, with no clear D. Germline loops: CDR1 LNHNV, CDR2 YYDKDF (reference sequence). This CDR3 has 15 residues. V was trimmed by 5 bases and J by 2 bases, leaving 15 bases between them. The CDR3: CATSPGGRTQETQYF. The DNA of the CDR3 is TGTGCCACCAGCCCAGGCGGCAGAACGCAAGAGACCCAGTACTTC.

This sequence joins TRBV4-1 and TRBJ2-1, with D maybe TRBD1 (6 bases). The CDR3 has 16 residues. CDR1 and CDR2 from the germline V gene are MGHRA and YSYEKL. Deletions cut 1 base from V and 2 bases from J, with 12 bases between. CDR3 residues: CASSQGPGATYNEQFF. DNA of the CDR3: TGCGCCAGCAGCCAAGGTCCAGGGGCGACCTACAATGAGCAGTTCTTC.

The chain's CDR3 is CASSFWVDKMYF. The DNA for the CDR3 is TGTGCCAGCAGCTTCTGGGTGGATAAAATGTATTTT. The chain has TRBV7-2 and TRBJ2-3, with D unresolved. Per germline, CDR1 SGHTA and CDR2 FQGNSA. CDR3 length: 12 amino acids. V lost 3 bases and J lost 14, with 15 bases in between.